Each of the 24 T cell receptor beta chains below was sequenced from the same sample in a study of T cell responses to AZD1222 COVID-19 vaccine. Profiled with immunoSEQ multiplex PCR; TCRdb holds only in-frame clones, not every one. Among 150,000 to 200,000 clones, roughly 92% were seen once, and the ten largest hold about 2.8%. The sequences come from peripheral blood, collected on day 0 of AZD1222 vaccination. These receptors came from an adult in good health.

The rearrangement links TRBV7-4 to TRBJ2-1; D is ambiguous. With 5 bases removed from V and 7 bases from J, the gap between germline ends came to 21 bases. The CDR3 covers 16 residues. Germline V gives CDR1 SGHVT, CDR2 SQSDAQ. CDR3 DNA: TGTGCCAGCAGCCCAGATTCGGACCTCCGCTGGAATGAGCAGTTCTTC. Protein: CASSPDSDLRWNEQFF.

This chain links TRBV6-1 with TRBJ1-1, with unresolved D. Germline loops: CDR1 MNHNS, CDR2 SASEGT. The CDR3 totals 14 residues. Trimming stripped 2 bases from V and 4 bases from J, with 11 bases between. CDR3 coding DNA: TGTGCCAGCAGTGAAAGTTCAGGAAGCACTGAAGCTTTCTTT. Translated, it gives CASSESSGSTEAFF.

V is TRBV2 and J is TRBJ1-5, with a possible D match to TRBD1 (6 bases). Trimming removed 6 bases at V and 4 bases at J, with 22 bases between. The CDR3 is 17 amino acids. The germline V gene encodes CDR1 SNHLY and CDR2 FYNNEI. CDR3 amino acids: CASRDNRDGIWNQPQHF. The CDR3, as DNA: TGTGCCAGCAGGGACAACAGGGATGGCATATGGAATCAGCCCCAGCATTTT. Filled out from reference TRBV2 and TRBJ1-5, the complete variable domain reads EPEVTQTPSHQVTQMGQEVILRCVPISNHLYFYWYRQILGQKVEFLVSFYNNEISEKSEIFDDQFSVERPDGSNFTLKIRSTKLEDSAMYFCASRDNRDGIWNQPQHFGDGTRLSIL.

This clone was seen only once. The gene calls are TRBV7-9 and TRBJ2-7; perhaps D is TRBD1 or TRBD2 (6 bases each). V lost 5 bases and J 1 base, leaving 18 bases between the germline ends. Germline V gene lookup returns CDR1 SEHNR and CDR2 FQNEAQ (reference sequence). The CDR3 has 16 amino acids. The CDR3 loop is CASSGPGAGLSYEQYF. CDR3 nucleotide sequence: TGTGCCAGCAGCGGCCCGGGGGCAGGACTATCCTACGAGCAGTACTTC.

For the CDR3, the DNA is TGTGCCAGCAGTCCCGGCGGAGGGCAGCCCCAGCATTTT. Protein product: CASSPGGGQPQHF. The chain recombines TRBV12-3 or TRBV12-4 with TRBJ1-5, with D uncertain. The CDR3 runs 13 residues. The germline V and J ends were trimmed by 5 bases and 7 bases, with 12 bases remaining between them.

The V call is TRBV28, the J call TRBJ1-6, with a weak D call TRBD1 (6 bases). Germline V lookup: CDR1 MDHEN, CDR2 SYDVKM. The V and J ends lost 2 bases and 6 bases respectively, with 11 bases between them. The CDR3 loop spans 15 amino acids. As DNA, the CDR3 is TGTGCCAGCAGTTTACGGGGGGCGGTTAATTCACCCCTCCACTTT. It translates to CASSLRGAVNSPLHF. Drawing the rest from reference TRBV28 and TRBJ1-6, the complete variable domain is DVKVTQSSRYLVKRTGEKVFLECVQDMDHENMFWYRQDPGLGLRLIYFSYDVKMKEKGDIPEGYSVSREKKERFSLILESASTNQTSMYLCASSLRGAVNSPLHFGNGTRLTVT.

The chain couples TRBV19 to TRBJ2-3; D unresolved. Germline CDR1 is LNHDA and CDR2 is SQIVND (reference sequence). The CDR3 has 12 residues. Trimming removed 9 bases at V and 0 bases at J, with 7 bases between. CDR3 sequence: CASGPSTDTQYF. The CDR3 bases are TGTGCCAGCGGACCCAGCACAGATACGCAGTATTTT.

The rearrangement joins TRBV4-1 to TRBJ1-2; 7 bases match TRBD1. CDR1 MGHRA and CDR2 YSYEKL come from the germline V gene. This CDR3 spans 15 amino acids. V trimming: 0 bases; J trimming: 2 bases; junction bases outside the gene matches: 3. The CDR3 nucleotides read TGCGCCAGCAGCCAAGATTCGACAGGGAACTATGGCTACACCTTC. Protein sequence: CASSQDSTGNYGYTF.

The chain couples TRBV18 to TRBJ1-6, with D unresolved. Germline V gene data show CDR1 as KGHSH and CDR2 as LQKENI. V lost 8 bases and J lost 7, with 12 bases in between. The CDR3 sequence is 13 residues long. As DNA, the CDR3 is TGTGCCAGCCACCCGGGAGGGAATTCACCCCTCCACTTT. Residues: CASHPGGNSPLHF.

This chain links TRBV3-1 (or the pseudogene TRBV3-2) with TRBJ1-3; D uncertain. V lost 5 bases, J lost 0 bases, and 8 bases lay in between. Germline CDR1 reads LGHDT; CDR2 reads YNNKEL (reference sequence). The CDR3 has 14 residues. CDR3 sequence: CASSTLDSGNTIYF. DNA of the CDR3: TGTGCCAGCAGCACCCTGGACTCTGGAAACACCATATATTTT.

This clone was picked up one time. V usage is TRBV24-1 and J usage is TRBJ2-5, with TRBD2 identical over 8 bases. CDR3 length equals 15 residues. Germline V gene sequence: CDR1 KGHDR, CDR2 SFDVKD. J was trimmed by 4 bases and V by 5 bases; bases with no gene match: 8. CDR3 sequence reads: CATSVPAGGAETQYF. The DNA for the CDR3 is TGTGCCACCAGTGTCCCTGCGGGGGGCGCAGAGACCCAGTACTTC.

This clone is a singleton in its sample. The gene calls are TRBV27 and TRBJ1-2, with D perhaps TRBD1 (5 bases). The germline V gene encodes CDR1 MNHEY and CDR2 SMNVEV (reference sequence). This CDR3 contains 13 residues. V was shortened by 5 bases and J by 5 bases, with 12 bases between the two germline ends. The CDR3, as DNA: TGTGCCAGCAGTATAAAGGAGGGGTATGGCTACACCTTC. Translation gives CASSIKEGYGYTF.

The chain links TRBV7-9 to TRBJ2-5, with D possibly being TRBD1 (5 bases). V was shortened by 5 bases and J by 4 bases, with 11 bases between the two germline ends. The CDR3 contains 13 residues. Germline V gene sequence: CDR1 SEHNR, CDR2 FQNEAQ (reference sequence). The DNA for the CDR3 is TGTGCCAGCAGCGTAGGGGTAGGAGAGACCCAGTACTTC. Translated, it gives CASSVGVGETQYF.

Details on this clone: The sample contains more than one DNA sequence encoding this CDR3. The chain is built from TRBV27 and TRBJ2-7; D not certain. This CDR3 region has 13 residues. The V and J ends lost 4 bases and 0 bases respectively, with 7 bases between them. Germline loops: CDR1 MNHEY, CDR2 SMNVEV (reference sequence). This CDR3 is CASSSGSSYEQYF. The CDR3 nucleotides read TGTGCCAGCAGTTCCGGGTCCTCCTACGAGCAGTACTTC.

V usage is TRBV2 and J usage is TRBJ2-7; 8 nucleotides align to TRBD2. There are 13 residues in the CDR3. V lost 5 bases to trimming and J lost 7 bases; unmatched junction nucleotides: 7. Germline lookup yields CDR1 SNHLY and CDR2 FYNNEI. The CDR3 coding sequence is TGTGCCAGCAGTTCGGGAGGGGCTCGGGAGCAGTACTTC. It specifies CASSSGGAREQYF. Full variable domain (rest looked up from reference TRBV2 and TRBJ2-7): EPEVTQTPSHQVTQMGQEVILRCVPISNHLYFYWYRQILGQKVEFLVSFYNNEISEKSEIFDDQFSVERPDGSNFTLKIRSTKLEDSAMYFCASSSGGAREQYFGPGTRLTVT.

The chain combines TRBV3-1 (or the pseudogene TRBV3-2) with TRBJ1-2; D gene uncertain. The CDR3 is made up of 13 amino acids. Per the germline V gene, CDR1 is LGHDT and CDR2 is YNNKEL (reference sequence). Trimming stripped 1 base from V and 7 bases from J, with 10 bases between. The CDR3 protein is CASSQVGPGGYTF. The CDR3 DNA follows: TGTGCCAGCAGCCAAGTAGGGCCGGGTGGCTACACCTTC.

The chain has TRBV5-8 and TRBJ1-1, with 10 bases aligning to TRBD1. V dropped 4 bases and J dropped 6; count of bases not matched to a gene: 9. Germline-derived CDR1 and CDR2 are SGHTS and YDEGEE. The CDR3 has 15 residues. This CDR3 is CASSPRDRGRAEAFF. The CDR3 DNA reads TGTGCCAGCAGCCCCCGGGACAGGGGTAGAGCTGAAGCTTTCTTT. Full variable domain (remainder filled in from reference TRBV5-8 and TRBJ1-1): EAGVTQSPTHLIKTRGQQATLRCSPISGHTSVYWYQQALGLGLQFLLWYDEGEERNRGNFPPRFSGRQFPNYSSELNVNALELEDSALYLCASSPRDRGRAEAFFGQGTRLTVV.

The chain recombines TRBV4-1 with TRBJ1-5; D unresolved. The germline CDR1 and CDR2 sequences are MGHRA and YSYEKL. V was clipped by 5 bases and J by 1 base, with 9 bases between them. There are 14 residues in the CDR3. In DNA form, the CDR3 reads TGCGCCAGCAGCATCACGGACAGCAATCAGCCCCAGCATTTT. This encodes CASSITDSNQPQHF.

This CDR3 reads CSADGGENTGELFF. In DNA, the CDR3 is TGCAGCGCCGATGGGGGGGAGAACACCGGGGAGCTGTTTTTT. V is TRBV29-1 and J is TRBJ2-2; 7 bases agree with TRBD2. Per the germline V gene, CDR1 is SQVTM and CDR2 is ANQGSEA. V was pared by 7 bases and J by 1 base, with 6 bases of the junction left unmatched. There are 14 residues in the CDR3.

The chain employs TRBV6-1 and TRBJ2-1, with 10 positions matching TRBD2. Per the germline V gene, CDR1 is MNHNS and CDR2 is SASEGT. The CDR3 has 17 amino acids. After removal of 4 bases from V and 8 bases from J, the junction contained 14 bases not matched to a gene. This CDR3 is CASSASAGGPLVYEQFF. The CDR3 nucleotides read TGTGCCAGCAGTGCGTCAGCGGGAGGGCCTTTAGTGTATGAGCAGTTCTTC.

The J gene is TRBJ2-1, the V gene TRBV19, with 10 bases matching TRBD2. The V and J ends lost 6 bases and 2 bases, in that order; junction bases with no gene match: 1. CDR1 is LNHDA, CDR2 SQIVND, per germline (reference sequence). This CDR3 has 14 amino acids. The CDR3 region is CASSGTSAYNEQFF. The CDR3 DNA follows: TGTGCCAGTAGCGGGACTAGCGCCTACAATGAGCAGTTCTTC.

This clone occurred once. The DNA of the CDR3 is TGTGCCAGTAGTATAAGAGTTCCTTCAGGAGCAGGGGAAGGGCAGCCCCAGCATTTT. Amino acid sequence: CASSIRVPSGAGEGQPQHF. This chain connects TRBV19 to TRBJ1-5, with a tentative D call TRBD1 (6 bases). Germline CDR1 and CDR2: LNHDA and SQIVND (reference sequence). V lost 2 bases, J lost 7 bases, and 27 bases lay in between. This CDR3 comprises 19 residues.

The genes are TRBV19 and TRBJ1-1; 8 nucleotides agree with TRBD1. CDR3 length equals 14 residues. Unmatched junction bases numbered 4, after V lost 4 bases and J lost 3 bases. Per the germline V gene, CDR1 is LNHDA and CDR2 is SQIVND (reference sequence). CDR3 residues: CASSTGQGHTEAFF. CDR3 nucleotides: TGTGCCAGTAGTACTGGACAGGGACACACTGAAGCTTTCTTT.

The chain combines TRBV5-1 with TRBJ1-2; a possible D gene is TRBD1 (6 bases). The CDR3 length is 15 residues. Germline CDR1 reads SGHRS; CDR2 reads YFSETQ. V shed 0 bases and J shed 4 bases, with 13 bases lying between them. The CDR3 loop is CASSLELGGSYGYTF. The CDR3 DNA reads TGCGCCAGCAGCTTGGAATTAGGGGGATCCTATGGCTACACCTTC.